These 32 T cell receptor delta chains originate from one sample sequenced in a study of γδ T cells in repeated Plasmodium falciparum infection. Bulk repertoires came from Vgamma9/Vdelta2+ or Vdelta2-negative gammadelta T cells flow-sorted from PBMC. With CATT, TCRdb re-called clones from the multiplex PCR reads. Counted here are about 93,000 delta-chain clones, over 0.75% occurring once; the ten biggest clones make up around a tenth. Specimen: gamma-delta T cells from blood. These receptor sequences come from a pool of human donors (malaria-infected and uninfected, not separated).

On this clone itself: The protein in TCRdb stems from a much larger clone and differs at residue 9 from this DNA's translation, likely a read error; here the protein is translated from the DNA. The chain is built from TRDV2 and TRDJ1; 8 bases align to TRDD3. The J gene was missing in TCRdb and was found by matching the end of the DNA to germline. Trimming removed 4 bases from V and 0 bases from J; junction bases left unmatched: 18. There are 19 residues in the CDR3. The germline V gene has CDR1 GEAIGNYY and CDR2 EKD. The CDR3 loop reads CACEPPLGAFGNNTDKLIF. The CDR3, as DNA: TGTGCCTGTGAGCCTCCACTGGGGGCCTTCGGGAATAACACCGATAAACTCATCTTT.

This clone was seen only a few times. The protein that TCRdb holds for this DNA derives from a much larger clone and differs from the translated DNA at residue 3, which likely indicates a read error; the protein shown here is translated from the DNA. The chain has TRDV1 and TRDJ3; 8 nucleotides line up with TRDD2. TCRdb is silent on the J gene; assignment here came from matching the DNA to germline. Germline V gene sequence: CDR1 TSWWSYY, CDR2 QGS. The CDR3 is made up of 26 amino acids. This CDR3 is CAIGELPTIRFYGWGKESWDTRQMFF. CDR3 sequence (DNA): TGTGCTATTGGGGAACTTCCTACGATTCGGTTCTACGGTTGGGGAAAAGAGTCCTGGGACACCCGACAGATGTTTTTC.

This clone was counted at least ten times. A read error likely explains why the TCRdb protein, taken from a much larger clone, differs from this DNA's translation at residue 10; the protein shown is translated from the DNA. The chain employs TRDV2 and TRDJ1; TRDD3 matches at 8 bases. Per the germline V gene, CDR1 is GEAIGNYY and CDR2 is EKD. This CDR3 is 22 amino acids long. With 3 bases clipped from V and 0 bases from J, the junction kept 26 bases outside the gene matches. CDR3 sequence reads: CACDEITTLAGGPLSYTDKLIF. CDR3 in DNA: TGTGCCTGTGACGAAATTACAACACTGGCTGGGGGACCCTTATCGTACACCGATAAACTCATCTTT.

Note on this clone: The protein in TCRdb stems from a much larger clone and differs at residue 9 from this DNA's translation, likely a read error; here the protein is translated from the DNA. The chain uses TRDV1 and TRDJ1; 7 bases align to TRDD3. The V and J ends lost 2 bases and 0 bases, in that order; junction bases with no gene match: 15. The CDR3 is 19 residues long. The germline CDR1 and CDR2 sequences are TSWWSYY and QGS. CDR3 DNA sequence: TGTGCTCTTGGGGAAATAGCAACCGTGATTTGGGGGAACACCGATAAACTCATCTTT. As protein: CALGEIATVIWGNTDKLIF.

In its sample, this clone was seen a few times. A read error likely explains why the TCRdb protein, taken from a much larger clone, differs from this DNA's translation at residue 11; the protein shown is translated from the DNA. This sequence joins TRDV1 and TRDJ1, with a possible D match to TRDD3 (6 bases). The J gene, missing from TCRdb, was assigned here through DNA to germline matching. The ends were cut back, 0 bases at V and 1 base at J, with 15 bases in the middle. This CDR3 is 17 amino acids long. Germline V lookup: CDR1 TSWWSYY, CDR2 QGS. The CDR3 DNA follows: TGTGCTCTTGGGGAACTGGCTTGGATACCGTGCACCGATAAACTCATCTTT. Translation: CALGELAWIPCTDKLIF.

Worth noting for this clone: The TCRdb protein comes from a much larger clone and disagrees with this DNA's translation at residue 25, likely due to a read error; the protein given here is derived from the DNA. For the V gene the call is TRDV1; the J gene has no call; TRDD3 reflects the table's D call only, with no check against the DNA. Germline V gene sequence: CDR1 TSWWSYY, CDR2 QGS. The CDR3 is 26 residues long. CDR3 loop: CALGESPQEVTLRVYWGIQYTDKLTF. CDR3 sequence (DNA): TGTGCTCTTGGGGAATCCCCCCAAGAGGTGACCTTACGGGTTTACTGGGGGATTCAGTACACCGATAAACTCACCTTT.

This clone was seen more than once but under ten times. The protein in TCRdb stems from a much larger clone and differs at residue 8 from this DNA's translation, likely a read error; here the protein is translated from the DNA. The chain links TRAV38-2/DV8 to TRDJ1, with 12 bases that match TRDD3. The J gene, not given by TCRdb, was assigned here from a germline match of the nucleotide sequence. Germline lookup yields CDR1 TSESDYY and CDR2 QEAYKQQN. This CDR3 comprises 25 residues. The J segment lost 0 bases and the V segment lost 0 bases, leaving 27 bases of the junction unmatched. DNA of the CDR3: TGTGCTTATAGGAGCGTTAACTACGTCAAAGGCGACCTCCTGGGGGATACGGGGAACACCGATAAACTCATCTTT. Translated, it gives CAYRSVNYVKGDLLGDTGNTDKLIF.

This clone was detected only a few times. This probably arose from a read error, given a far larger clone one base away. Other DNA sequences of this sample code for an identical CDR3. The genes are TRDV1 and TRDJ1, with D perhaps TRDD3 (5 bases). Germline assignment: CDR1 TSWWSYY and CDR2 QGS. This CDR3 region has 15 residues. The CDR3 sequence: CALGDPPAYTDKLIF. CDR3 nucleotides: TGCGCTCTTGGGGACCCCCCGGCGTACACCGATAAACTCATCTTT.

In this sample, this clone turned up a few times. This DNA's translation differs at residue 3 from TCRdb's protein, which comes from a much larger clone; a read error is likely, and the protein shown is translated from the DNA. The chain combines TRDV2 with TRDJ1, with 9 bases fitting TRDD3. Assignment of the J gene here rests on matching the DNA to germline, because TCRdb gives none. The CDR3 covers 19 residues. Germline CDR1 and CDR2: GEAIGNYY and EKD. The CDR3 DNA reads as TGTGCCCGTGACACCTTGGCCAGCGGGGGGGATACTAACACCGATAAACTCATCTTT. Its protein product is CARDTLASGGDTNTDKLIF.

This clone has ten or more counts. The likely explanation is a read error, given a far larger clone one base away. Within the sample, other DNA sequences also encode this same CDR3. V usage is TRDV2 and J usage is TRDJ1; TRDD3 matches at 9 bases. The J gene, left out of TCRdb, was set here by checking the DNA against germline. The germline CDR1 and CDR2 sequences are GEAIGNYY and EKD. The CDR3 totals 18 residues. The CDR3 loop is CACDTVTGGHRLTDKLIF. The CDR3, as DNA: TGCGCCTGTGACACCGTTACTGGGGGACATCGACTCACCGATAAACTCATCTTT.

This clone was counted only a few times. Given a far larger clone just one base away, this is likely a sequencing read error. The sample contains more than one DNA sequence encoding this CDR3. The chain joins TRDV1 to TRDJ1; a possible D gene is TRDD3 (8 bases). Because TCRdb records no J gene, it was assigned here through a match of the DNA to germline. Trimming removed 6 bases at V and 1 base at J, with 42 bases between. Germline assignment: CDR1 TSWWSYY and CDR2 QGS. This CDR3 has 24 residues. The CDR3 reads CALGRSKIPAFLRGIGGGTDKLIF. The CDR3 DNA reads as TGTGCTCTTGGCCGATCAAAGATTCCCGCCTTCCTTCGGGGGATAGGAGGGGGCACCGATAAACTCATCTTT.

Comments on this clone: The protein listed by TCRdb differs at residue 4 from the translated DNA, so the DNA translation is shown. The genes are TRDV1 and TRDJ1, with 9 nucleotides matching TRDD3. TCRdb does not report a J gene; here it was assigned by matching the DNA to germline references. CDR1 is TSWWSYY and CDR2 is QGS in the germline V gene. This CDR3 region has 18 residues. In nucleotides, the CDR3 is TGTGCTCTTAGGGAAGAAGGGAGGGGGATACCTTTCTTGGATAAACTCATCTTT. Translated: CALREEGRGIPFLDKLIF.

In its sample, this clone was seen a few times. TCRdb's protein, taken from a much larger clone, differs from this DNA's translation at residue 11, likely owing to a read error; the protein displayed comes from the DNA. The V and J genes are TRDV2 and TRDJ1, with a tentative D call TRDD3 (6 bases). Assignment of the J gene here rests on matching the DNA to germline, because TCRdb gives none. This CDR3 is 15 amino acids long. CDR1 is GEAIGNYY and CDR2 is EKD in the germline V gene. V gave up 3 bases and J gave up 6 bases, with 19 bases separating them. CDR3 loop: CACDAGDPKDNKLIF. In DNA form, the CDR3 reads TGTGCCTGTGACGCTGGGGACCCCAAGGACAATAAACTCATCTTT.

This clone ranks as medium-sized. The chain uses TRDV1 and TRDJ1, with a possible D match to TRDD3 (7 bases). V gave up 3 bases and J gave up 0 bases, with 23 bases separating them. The CDR3 extends over 19 amino acids. The germline V gene encodes CDR1 TSWWSYY and CDR2 QGS. DNA for the CDR3: TGTGCTCTTGGGGACCCCTATCCTACAGCCTGGGGGTACACCGATAAACTCATCTTT. Encoded protein: CALGDPYPTAWGYTDKLIF.

This clone occurred a few times. A far larger clone is just one base off, so this is likely a read error. This sample also contains other DNA sequences that code for the same CDR3. The rearrangement joins TRDV1 to TRDJ1; no reliable D call. The V and J ends lost 3 bases and 8 bases respectively, with 28 bases between them. Per germline, CDR1 TSWWSYY and CDR2 QGS. The CDR3 has 18 residues. The CDR3 region has the DNA TGTGCTCTTGGGGACCCCTTTCCCACTTACGGTGTGGAGTTCAAACTCATCTTT. It is translated as CALGDPFPTYGVEFKLIF.

This clone was seen a handful of times. Only one base separates this from a far larger clonotype, so it likely reflects a read error. This same CDR3 is encoded by further DNA sequences in the sample. The J gene was not called, though the V gene is TRDV1. From germline, CDR1 is TSWWSYY and CDR2 QGS. The CDR3 consists of 14 residues. This chain's CDR3 is CALGAFSNTDKLIF. Here the CDR3 DNA reads TGTGCTCTTGGGGCCTTTTCGAACACCGATAAACTCATCTTC.

This clone was counted only a few times. This is likely an artifact of a read error, given a far larger clone one base away. The sample has other DNA sequences that encode this CDR3 too. The gene calls are TRDV1 and TRDJ1; possible D gene TRDD3, 5 bases. TCRdb records no J gene; here it was assigned by comparing the DNA to germline. The CDR3 covers 16 residues. Germline values: CDR1 TSWWSYY, CDR2 QGS. The CDR3 nucleotides are TGTGCTCTCGGGGAACCCTATGGACATACTGAGCGTAAACTCATCTTT. It encodes CALGEPYGHTERKLIF.

This clone was counted only a few times. This DNA translates differently at residue 3 from the TCRdb protein, which is that of a much larger clone; a read error is likely, and the protein shown is the DNA's own translation. The chain joins TRDV1 to TRDJ1; 8 bases line up with TRDD3. The J gene was missing in TCRdb and was found by matching the end of the DNA to germline. The CDR3 totals 20 residues. Germline lookup yields CDR1 TSWWSYY and CDR2 QGS. CDR3 amino acids: CAPGELNPNYWGWRTDKLIF. CDR3 sequence (DNA): TGTGCTCCTGGGGAACTAAATCCCAACTACTGGGGGTGGAGAACCGATAAACTCATCTTT.

In regard to this clone: The protein TCRdb gives is from a much larger clone and does not agree with this DNA's translation at residue 20, likely a read error; the protein shown here comes from the DNA. There is no J gene call, but TRDV2 is given as the V gene. This CDR3 contains 21 residues. CDR1 and CDR2 from the germline V gene are GEAIGNYY and EKD. CDR3 nucleotide sequence: TGTGCCTGTGACCCACTCACAGAAAGTGATCAACCGCTAGGATCCCATTATAAACTCACCTTT. Protein sequence: CACDPLTESDQPLGSHYKLTF.

This clone was observed many times. The TCRdb record carries a much larger clone's protein, which differs from this DNA's translation at residue 19; a read error is the likely cause, and the protein listed here is the DNA translation. V gene TRDV3 combines with J gene TRDJ1, with 8 bases identical to TRDD2. This CDR3 region has 20 residues. The germline V gene encodes CDR1 TVYSNPD and CDR2 GDNSRS (reference sequence). The CDR3: CAFTGLPIIVSPRTTDKLTF. CDR3 coding DNA: TGTGCCTTTACTGGCCTTCCTATTATCGTTAGCCCAAGAACGACCGATAAACTCACCTTT.

This clone was counted only a few times. Translating this DNA gives a protein that differs at residue 9 from the TCRdb one, which belongs to a much larger clone; a read error is likely, and the protein shown is this translation. V gene TRDV2 combines with J gene TRDJ1, with TRDD3 matching over 9 bases. Assignment of the J gene here rests on matching the DNA to germline, because TCRdb gives none. V trimming: 4 bases; J trimming: 0 bases; junction bases outside the gene matches: 14. The V gene's germline CDR1 is GEAIGNYY and CDR2 EKD. This CDR3 is 18 amino acids long. The CDR3 DNA follows: TGTGCCTGTGAGAAACTGGGGGAAACTGCAACCCACACCGATAAACTCATCTTT. This encodes CACEKLGETATHTDKLIF.

This clone has just a few counts. TCRdb shows a much larger clone's protein in place of this DNA's translation, and the two differ at residue 8, likely through a read error; the protein shown is translated from the DNA. For the CDR3, the DNA is TGTGCCTGTGACCGCCTAGGATGCCTTAACACCGATAAACTCATCTTT. Encoded protein: CACDRLGCLNTDKLIF. The chain uses TRDV2 and TRDJ1; D gene uncertain. The J gene is absent in TCRdb and was assigned here via DNA matching to germline. The germline CDR1 and CDR2 sequences are GEAIGNYY and EKD. Trimming removed 3 bases at V and 0 bases at J, with 16 bases between. This CDR3 contains 16 residues.

Turning to this clone: A far larger clone differs by one base, so this is likely a read error. Other DNA variants within this sample encode the same CDR3. The J gene is TRDJ1, the V gene TRDV1; 9 positions agree with TRDD3. TCRdb gives no J gene; it was assigned here by matching the DNA to germline. CDR1 is TSWWSYY, CDR2 QGS, per germline. The CDR3 length is 25 residues. After removal of 1 base from V and 3 bases from J, the junction contained 33 bases not matched to a gene. CDR3 in DNA: TGTGCTCTTGGGGAACCCCAACTTCCTCAAGTCGACTGTACTGGGGGACCGCGGGGCGCCGATAAACTCATCTTT. Protein sequence: CALGEPQLPQVDCTGGPRGADKLIF.

This clone was observed a few times. TCRdb attributes to this sequence the protein of a much larger clone, which differs from the DNA translation at residue 15; a read error is likely, and the protein displayed is translated from the DNA. J gene calling gave no result, while the V gene is TRDV1; TRDD3 is taken as the D call from the table, unchecked against the DNA. CDR1 and CDR2 (germline): TSWWSYY, QGS. The CDR3 covers 16 residues. CDR3 in DNA: TGTGCTCTTGGGGAACTGCCCCCACCGTACACCGATAAACTCACCTTT. It is translated as CALGELPPPYTDKLTF.

Concerning this clone: Since a far larger clone is one base different, this is likely a read error. Other DNA variants within this sample encode the same CDR3. V usage is TRDV2 and J usage is TRDJ1, with D possibly TRDD3 on 6 matching bases. TCRdb leaves out the J gene; it was filled in here by matching the DNA to germline. The CDR3 sequence is 18 residues long. V lost 5 bases and J 0 bases, leaving 24 bases between the germline ends. The germline V gene encodes CDR1 GEAIGNYY and CDR2 EKD. Written as DNA, the CDR3 is TGTGCCTGTGTGTGTATCTCCTGGGGACCCCCTCACACCGATAAACTCATCTTT. Its protein is CACVCISWGPPHTDKLIF.

This clone was observed a handful of times. The amino acid sequence in TCRdb belongs to a much larger clone and departs from this DNA's translation at residue 4, likely a sequencing read error; the sequence shown is translated from the DNA. The CDR3 bases are TGTGCTCTTAGGGAACTTCCTTCCTACGGGGGGGGACCCAGGTACACCGATAAACTCATCTTT. Translated, it gives CALRELPSYGGGPRYTDKLIF. The chain employs TRDV1 and TRDJ1; TRDD2 matches 9 bases. Germline matching of the DNA provided the J gene here, since TCRdb leaves it blank. The CDR3 totals 21 residues. Germline CDR1 and CDR2: TSWWSYY and QGS.

To note about this clone: One base separates it from a far larger clone, so it is likely a read error. Distinct nucleotide sequences in the sample also encode this CDR3. The J gene is TRDJ2, the V gene TRDV2; 9 positions match TRDD3. No J segment appears in TCRdb, so it was assigned here by matching the sequence to germline. CDR1 is GEAIGNYY, CDR2 EKD, per germline. This CDR3 has 16 residues. This CDR3 reads CACDTVGDTLTAQLFF. The CDR3 DNA follows: TGCGCCTGTGACACCGTGGGGGATACTTTGACAGCACAACTCTTCTTT.

This clone turned up a few times. TCRdb's entry gives the protein of a much larger clone, which mismatches this DNA's translation at residue 7, likely from a read error; the protein reported here is translated from the DNA. The chain joins TRDV1 to TRDJ1; D unclear. The J gene is absent in TCRdb and was assigned here via DNA matching to germline. This CDR3 comprises 18 residues. Germline V gene sequence: CDR1 TSWWSYY, CDR2 QGS. With 4 bases removed from V and 6 bases from J, the gap between germline ends came to 27 bases. The CDR3 DNA sequence: TGTGCTCTTGGGGCAAAATCCTTTGGGAGATATGCCGTGAATAAACTCATCTTT. It encodes CALGAKSFGRYAVNKLIF.

This clone was seen only a few times. The TCRdb protein comes from a much larger clone and disagrees with this DNA's translation at residue 4, likely due to a read error; the protein given here is derived from the DNA. The V and J genes are TRDV2 and TRDJ1; D perhaps matches TRDD3 (5 bases). Because TCRdb records no J gene, it was assigned here through a match of the DNA to germline. Germline assignment: CDR1 GEAIGNYY and CDR2 EKD. The CDR3 is 19 residues long. DNA of the CDR3: TGTGCCTGTGGCACCAAGGGGGGGCGAAGACCCCTATACACCGATAAACTCATCTTT. It codes for CACGTKGGRRPLYTDKLIF.

This clone was counted only a few times. It is likely a read error: a sequence one base away is far more abundant. Other nucleotide sequences from this sample produce the same CDR3. In nucleotides, the CDR3 is TGTGCCTGTGACGGACTAGGGGATAGCGGAACCGATAAACTCATCTTT. Amino acid sequence: CACDGLGDSGTDKLIF. This chain connects TRDV2 to TRDJ1; 7 bases fit TRDD3. The J gene is not listed in TCRdb, so it was assigned here from a DNA match to germline. V was clipped by 3 bases and J by 2 bases; unmatched bases: 11. This CDR3 is built from 16 residues. Germline lookup yields CDR1 GEAIGNYY and CDR2 EKD.

About this clone itself: For this DNA, TCRdb reports the protein of a much larger clone, which diverges at residue 14, most likely from a read error; the protein presented here is translated directly from the DNA. The chain joins TRDV1 to TRDJ1, with 8 bases lining up with TRDD3. No J gene was available from TCRdb, and it was assigned here by a germline match of the DNA. CDR1 TSWWSYY and CDR2 QGS come from the germline V gene. Trimming removed 5 bases from V and 7 bases from J; junction bases left unmatched: 21. This CDR3 contains 18 residues. CDR3 in amino acids: CALGTLPGGGGWRVKLIF. In nucleotides, the CDR3 is TGTGCTCTTGGGACACTTCCGGGAGGTGGGGGATGGAGGGTTAAACTCATCTTT.

This clone was picked up many times. This likely came from a read error, as a far larger clone is one base away. Other DNA sequences within the sample encode an identical CDR3. This chain uses TRDV2 with TRDJ1, with 11 bases fitting TRDD3. In germline, CDR1 is GEAIGNYY, CDR2 EKD. This CDR3 spans 14 amino acids. Germline trimming cut 0 bases from V and 10 bases from J; bases unmatched to any gene: 6. Here the CDR3 DNA reads TGTGCCTGTGACACCGTGGGGGATACGAGAAGACTCATCTTT. This gives the protein CACDTVGDTRRLIF.